A selection of T cell receptor beta chains follows, all from one sample in a study of blood T cells in healthy people across ages. TCRdb reprocessed the 5' RACE reads via MiXCR and lists one record per CDR3 protein. The sample lists hundreds of thousands of distinct CDR3 sequences, about 26% occurring once. These data also formed part of another study, on T cells of mothers and their children.

The material sequenced was blood. The receptors come from a boy aged 5-17 years in good health. CDR3s include the opening cysteine and the closing phenylalanine or tryptophan. D genes are given only for firm matches. Size values are once, few and many counts, or a class for expanded clones, and some rows have none.

NA	TRBV3-1	NA	TRBJ1-6	TGTGCCAGCAGCCAAGAAGAAAGGGCCCCTAGCCACTTT	CASSQEERAPSHF
NA	TRBV7-2	NA	TRBJ2-5	TGTGCCAGCAGCTACACTAGAACAGAGACCCAGTACTTC	CASSYTRTETQYF
few	TRBV5-1	TRBD2	TRBJ2-7	TGCGCCAGCAGCTCCCTAGCGGGGGGGCACGAGCAGTACTTC	CASSSLAGGHEQYF
NA	TRBV29-1	NA	TRBJ2-1	TGCAGCGTTGAAGGTCTACAGGACGACAATGAGCGGTTCTTC	CSVEGLQDDNERFF
few	TRBV28	NA	TRBJ2-7	TGTGCCAGCACCTCCGGTGATTCGAGGTACGAGCAGTACTTC	CASTSGDSRYEQYF
NA	TRBV5-1	NA	TRBJ1-1	TGCGCCAGCAGTGAAGGCCATGCGGGCACTGAAGCTTTCTTT	CASSEGHAGTEAFF
NA	TRBV5-5	NA	TRBJ1-5	TGTGCCAGCAGCTCGGATTGGGTGAGCCACGGCAATCAGCCCCAGCATTTT	CASSSDWVSHGNQPQHF
few	TRBV24-1	NA	TRBJ1-2	TGTGCCACCAGTGATCCGAGAACGACTTATGGCTACACCTTC	CATSDPRTTYGYTF
NA	TRBV20-1	NA	TRBJ1-2	TGCAGTGCTCCCTCAGGGGCCCTAAATGGCTACACCTTC	CSAPSGALNGYTF
few	TRBV12-3/TRBV12-4	TRBD2	TRBJ2-4	TGTGCCAGCAGCCCTCCGGGGGGAGTCAAAAACATTCAGTACTTC	CASSPPGGVKNIQYF
NA	TRBV20-1	TRBD1	TRBJ2-3	TGCAGTGCTAGGGAGCGACAGGGCTGGACAGATACGCAGTATTTT	CSARERQGWTDTQYF
few	TRBV19	NA	TRBJ2-5	TGTGCCAGTAGTATAGGTGGGCTTTGGGGTGAGCAGTACTTC	CASSIGGLWGEQYF
many	TRBV25-1	NA	TRBJ2-7	TGTGCCAGCAGTGGGGCCTACGAGCAGTACTTC	CASSGAYEQYF
few	TRBV12-3/TRBV12-4	NA	TRBJ2-7	TGTGCCAGCAGTTTTTCACCCGGGACTCGCTCCGGCGAGCAGTACTTC	CASSFSPGTRSGEQYF
few	TRBV29-1	TRBD1	TRBJ2-1	TGCAGCGCCAGACAGGGAACAAATGAGCAGTTCTTC	CSARQGTNEQFF
NA	TRBV30	NA	TRBJ1-2	TGTGCCTGGAAGAATTGGGGCAGGGTACAGTTCTATGGCTACACCTTC	CAWKNWGRVQFYGYTF
NA	TRBV4-1	NA	TRBJ2-7	TGCGCCAGCAGCCAGGCCGCTAACTACGAGCAGTACTTC	CASSQAANYEQYF
NA	TRBV10-3	NA	TRBJ2-4	TGTGCCATCAGTGAGTTCAGGGACAACATTCAGTACTTC	CAISEFRDNIQYF
few	TRBV5-1	NA	TRBJ2-1	TGCGCCAGCAGCCCCGGGACCGCCGGTTACAATGAGCAGTTCTTC	CASSPGTAGYNEQFF
few	TRBV10-3	NA	TRBJ2-5	TGTGCCATCAGTGACGGGGCCCCGGGGTCCTTGGAGACCCAGTACTTC	CAISDGAPGSLETQYF
NA	TRBV5-5	TRBD2	TRBJ2-7	TGTGCCAGCAGCTTGGCCGGGGGGGGAGCCCTCTACGAGCAGTACTTC	CASSLAGGGALYEQYF
few	TRBV5-1	TRBD2	TRBJ2-3	TGCGCCAGTCAAGGGACTAGCGGGAGCACAGATACGCAGTATTTT	CASQGTSGSTDTQYF
NA	TRBV6-2/TRBV6-3	TRBD2	TRBJ2-1	TGTGCCAGCAGTGTTGGACTAGCGGCTGAGCAGTTCTTC	CASSVGLAAEQFF
NA	TRBV2	TRBD2	TRBJ2-5	TGCGCCAGCAGTGCGGTTCCAGCGGGAAAAGAGACCCAGTACTTC	CASSAVPAGKETQYF
many	TRBV5-1	NA	TRBJ1-1	TGCGCCAGCAGCTTGGCCATGGAGGTGTTGGGCACTGAAGCTTTCTTT	CASSLAMEVLGTEAFF
NA	TRBV28	TRBD1	TRBJ2-4	TGTGCCAGCAGGACAACCGGGACAGGGGGTCGAGAAAACATTCAGTACTTC	CASRTTGTGGRENIQYF
few	TRBV20-1	NA	TRBJ2-4	TGCAGTGCGCAGGGGAGTTGGGCCAAAAACATTCAGTACTTC	CSAQGSWAKNIQYF
many	TRBV20-1	TRBD1	TRBJ1-5	TGCAGTGCTAGGGACAGGGGGCGGCAGTTTGGTCAGCCCCAGCATTTT	CSARDRGRQFGQPQHF
few	TRBV2	NA	TRBJ1-5	TGTGCCAGCAGTGAGGAGGGGTGGGGACCCCAGCATTTT	CASSEEGWGPQHF
NA	TRBV15	NA	TRBJ1-2	TGTGCCACCAGCAGAGGGGACGCCAGCCCCACCTTC	CATSRGDASPTF
few	TRBV28	NA	TRBJ1-1	TGTGCCAGCAGCCCCGGACAGTTGGACACTGAAGCTTTCTTT	CASSPGQLDTEAFF
NA	TRBV2	TRBD1	TRBJ1-1	TGTGCCAGCAGTCCCCCGACAGGGGCTGAAGCTTTCTTT	CASSPPTGAEAFF
NA	TRBV29-1	NA	TRBJ2-3	TGCAGCGTTAGGGGGGCCCAGAGCCTTCCGTGGGGCACAGATACGCAGTATTTT	CSVRGAQSLPWGTDTQYF
NA	TRBV20-1	NA	TRBJ2-3	TGCAGTGCGAGGGACTTATACACAGATACGCAGTATTTT	CSARDLYTDTQYF
NA	TRBV12-3/TRBV12-4	NA	TRBJ1-4	TGTGCCAGCAGTTTAGCGCTGTGGGAAAAACTGTTTTTT	CASSLALWEKLFF
few	TRBV19	NA	TRBJ2-1	TGTGCCACCGCTGCTCCCGGGGAGGTCCGCGGGGAGCAGTTCTTC	CATAAPGEVRGEQFF
NA	TRBV5-1	NA	TRBJ1-1	TGCGCCAGCAGCTTGGGGTTCACCCTGAACACTGAAGCTTTCTTT	CASSLGFTLNTEAFF
few	TRBV6-5	NA	TRBJ2-7	TGTGCCAGCACTACTGTGGGGCGTGAGCAGTACTTC	CASTTVGREQYF
many	TRBV28	TRBD1	TRBJ1-2	TGTGCCAGCAGTCGGACAGGGGATGGCTACACCTTC	CASSRTGDGYTF
few	TRBV5-1	NA	TRBJ2-4	TGCGCCAGCAGCTTGGGGGTAACTATACTAGCCAAAAACATTCAGTACTTC	CASSLGVTILAKNIQYF
few	TRBV5-1	NA	TRBJ2-5	TGCGCCAGCAGCTTCGCCGGACCGCTGGAGACCCAGTACTTC	CASSFAGPLETQYF
few	TRBV20-1	TRBD1	TRBJ2-3	TGCAGTGCTAGAGATTGGCGGACAGGCGCAGATACGCAGTATTTT	CSARDWRTGADTQYF
few	TRBV10-3	NA	TRBJ2-5	TGTGCCATCAGTCTTAGAGGGGCCAAGGAGACCCAGTACTTC	CAISLRGAKETQYF
NA	TRBV7-2	TRBD2	TRBJ2-3	TGTGCCAGCAGCTTGCCTGGACTAGCGGGGGGGAGGTCAGATACGCAGTATTTT	CASSLPGLAGGRSDTQYF
few	TRBV7-3	TRBD2	TRBJ2-1	TGTGCCAGCAGCCGAGCGGGGGCAAACTACAATGAGCAGTTCTTC	CASSRAGANYNEQFF
NA	TRBV7-3	NA	TRBJ2-5	TGTGCCAGCAGCTTAAATGGAGGGCTGAAAGAGACCCAGTACTTC	CASSLNGGLKETQYF
NA	TRBV4-1	NA	TRBJ2-1	TGCGCCAGCAGCCTGGATGGGGCCTCGGACAGAGAGCAGTTCTTC	CASSLDGASDREQFF